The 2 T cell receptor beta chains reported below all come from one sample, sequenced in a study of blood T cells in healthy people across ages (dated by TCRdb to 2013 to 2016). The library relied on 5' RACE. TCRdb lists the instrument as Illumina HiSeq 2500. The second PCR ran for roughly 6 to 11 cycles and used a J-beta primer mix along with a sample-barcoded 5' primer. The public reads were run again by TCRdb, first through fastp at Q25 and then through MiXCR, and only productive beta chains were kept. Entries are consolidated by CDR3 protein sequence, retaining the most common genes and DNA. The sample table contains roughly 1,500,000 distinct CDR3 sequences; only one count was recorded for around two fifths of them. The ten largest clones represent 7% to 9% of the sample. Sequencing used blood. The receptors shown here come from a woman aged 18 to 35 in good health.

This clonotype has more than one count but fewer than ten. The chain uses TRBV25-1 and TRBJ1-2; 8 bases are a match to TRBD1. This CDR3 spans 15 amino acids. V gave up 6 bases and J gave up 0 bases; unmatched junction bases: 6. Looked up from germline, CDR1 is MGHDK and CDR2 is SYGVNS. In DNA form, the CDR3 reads TGTGCCAGCAGCAGGACAGGGCCCTCTAACTATGGCTACACCTTC. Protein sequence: CASSRTGPSNYGYTF.

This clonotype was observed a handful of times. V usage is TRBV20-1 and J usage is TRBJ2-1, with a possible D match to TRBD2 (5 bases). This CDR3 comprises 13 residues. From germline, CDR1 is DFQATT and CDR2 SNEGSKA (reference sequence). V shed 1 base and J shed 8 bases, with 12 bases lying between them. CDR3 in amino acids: CSARGLANDEQFF. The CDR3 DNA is TGCAGTGCTAGAGGCCTAGCAAACGATGAGCAGTTCTTC.